The next 23 T cell receptor beta chains were all read from a single sample in a study of T cell clonotyping in hematopoietic cell transplantation. Clones were sequenced by immunoSEQ multiplex PCR, and TCRdb holds only the in-frame ones, with some missing. The table includes about 21,000 clones, 90% detected once. Time point denoted: recipient sample about 28 days before transplant, after cytoreduction. The sequencing used peripheral blood mononuclear cells, collected before stem cell transplant. The receptor set was obtained from a man aged 18-30 years with biphenotypic leukemia. Some clones in this sample may be carry-over from other donors' samples.

This clone appeared a single time. The rearrangement uses TRBV2 and TRBJ2-1; 10 positions match TRBD1. CDR3 length: 13 amino acids. V lost 6 bases, J lost 13 bases, and 9 bases stayed unmatched. The germline CDR1 and CDR2 sequences are SNHLY and FYNNEI. The CDR3: CASRDLGTGVQFF. The CDR3 nucleotides are TGTGCCAGCAGAGACCTCGGGACAGGGGTACAGTTCTTC.

V usage is TRBV6-6 and J usage is TRBJ2-7; D gene unclear. The CDR3 is made up of 10 amino acids. V lost 4 bases, J lost 6 bases, and 4 bases lay in between. Looked up from germline, CDR1 is MNHNY and CDR2 is SVGAGI (reference sequence). The CDR3, as DNA: TGTGCCAGCAGTTCCGCCGAGCAGTACTTC. This sequence encodes CASSSAEQYF.

V gene TRBV6-6 combines with J gene TRBJ1-3, with a tentative D call TRBD1 (5 bases). The V gene lost 4 bases and the J gene lost 0 bases, with 10 bases spanning the gap. The germline gives CDR1 MNHNY, CDR2 SVGAGI (reference sequence). This CDR3 comprises 15 residues. In nucleotides, the CDR3 is TGTGCCAGCAGTTTGGGACGGGTCTCTGGAAACACCATATATTTT. Translating gives CASSLGRVSGNTIYF.

This chain connects TRBV15 to TRBJ2-7; either TRBD1 or TRBD2 may supply D (5 bases each). The V end lost 3 bases, the J end lost 3 bases, and 12 bases lay between the germline ends. Per germline, CDR1 LNHNV and CDR2 YYDKDF (reference sequence). This CDR3 region has 14 residues. The CDR3 DNA reads TGTGCCACCAGCAGCCCGGGACGGTACTACGAGCAGTACTTC. Translated, it gives CATSSPGRYYEQYF. Full variable domain (remainder filled in from reference TRBV15 and TRBJ2-7): DAMVIQNPRYQVTQFGKPVTLSCSQTLNHNVMYWYQQKSSQAPKLLFHYYDKDFNNEADTPDNFQSRRPNTSFCFLDIRSPGLGDTAMYLCATSSPGRYYEQYFGPGTRLTVT.

J is TRBJ1-1 and V is TRBV5-1, with TRBD1 identical over 9 bases. Germline V CDR1 and CDR2: SGHRS, YFSETQ. The CDR3 spans 14 residues. V lost 3 bases, J lost 5 bases, and 5 bases stayed unmatched. The CDR3 DNA follows: TGCGCCAGCAGCTGGCCCGGGACAGGGACTGAAGCTTTCTTT. It is translated as CASSWPGTGTEAFF. Full variable domain (missing parts from reference TRBV5-1 and TRBJ1-1): KAGVTQTPRYLIKTRGQQVTLSCSPISGHRSVSWYQQTPGQGLQFLFEYFSETQRNKGNFPGRFSGRQFSNSRSEMNVSTLELGDSALYLCASSWPGTGTEAFFGQGTRLTVV.

The chain uses TRBV6-1 and TRBJ2-1, with 7 bases that match TRBD2. CDR3 length: 12 residues. Germline V CDR1 and CDR2: MNHNS, SASEGT. The junction had 6 bases not matched to a gene; V was cut back by 1 base and J by 15 bases. In DNA form, the CDR3 reads TGTGCCAGCAGTGAAGGGGGGAGGGCTCGGTTCTTC. It is translated as CASSEGGRARFF.

The chain uses TRBV6-5 and TRBJ2-3; no clear D gene. V lost 3 bases and J 5 bases, leaving 15 bases between the germline ends. Germline CDR1 reads MNHEY; CDR2 reads SVGAGI. The length of the CDR3 is 15 residues. This chain's CDR3 is CASSYTDPVIDTQYF. The CDR3 DNA follows: TGTGCCAGCAGTTATACTGACCCAGTAATAGATACGCAGTATTTT.

This clone has just a few counts. J is TRBJ1-3 and V is TRBV6-6; D call uncertain. This CDR3 is 16 amino acids long. V lost 6 bases to trimming and J lost 0 bases, with 15 bases between them. Germline loops: CDR1 MNHNY, CDR2 SVGAGI (reference sequence). This CDR3 is CASSDRGGHSGNTIYF. The CDR3 nucleotides read TGTGCCAGCAGCGACCGTGGAGGCCACTCTGGAAACACCATATATTTT.

J is TRBJ2-7 and V is TRBV9; no clear D. Germline loops: CDR1 SGDLS, CDR2 YYNGEE. The CDR3 loop spans 13 amino acids. Trimming pared 3 bases from V and 0 bases from J, leaving 7 bases between. DNA of the CDR3: TGTGCCAGCAGCGAGACGGGCTCCTACGAGCAGTACTTC. Protein: CASSETGSYEQYF. The whole variable domain, filled in from reference TRBV9 and TRBJ2-7, reads DSGVTQTPKHLITATGQRVTLRCSPRSGDLSVYWYQQSLDQGLQFLIQYYNGEERAKGNILERFSAQQFPDLHSELNLSSLELGDSALYFCASSETGSYEQYFGPGTRLTVT.

The chain recombines TRBV11-2 with TRBJ1-4, with unresolved D. Germline CDR1 and CDR2: SGHAT and FQNNGV. CDR3 length: 15 residues. The V gene lost 5 bases and the J gene lost 5 bases, with 15 bases spanning the gap. This CDR3 reads CASSRRRVGNEKLFF. CDR3 nucleotides: TGTGCCAGCAGCCGTAGGAGGGTGGGAAATGAAAAACTGTTTTTT.

The chain recombines TRBV10-3 with TRBJ2-7; 8 nucleotides match TRBD1. CDR1 is ENHRY, CDR2 SYGVKD, per germline. This CDR3 is built from 15 residues. V was clipped by 2 bases and J by 1 base; unmatched bases: 4. The CDR3 region is CAISEDRGRSYEQYF. The CDR3 DNA is TGTGCCATCAGTGAGGACAGGGGCCGGTCCTACGAGCAGTACTTC.

The chain uses TRBV2 and TRBJ1-2; 9 nucleotides align to TRBD1. J gave up 2 bases and V 8 bases, and 3 bases lay outside the gene matches. Germline V CDR1 and CDR2: SNHLY, FYNNEI. The CDR3 sequence is 13 residues long. The CDR3 is CASDRGKNYGYTF. The DNA of the CDR3 is TGTGCCAGCGACAGGGGGAAAAACTATGGCTACACCTTC. The complete variable domain, with remaining parts taken from reference TRBV2 and TRBJ1-2, reads EPEVTQTPSHQVTQMGQEVILRCVPISNHLYFYWYRQILGQKVEFLVSFYNNEISEKSEIFDDQFSVERPDGSNFTLKIRSTKLEDSAMYFCASDRGKNYGYTFGSGTRLTVV.

The chain has TRBV6-6 and TRBJ1-2; no clear D. The V end lost 5 bases, the J end lost 2 bases, and 12 bases lay between the germline ends. The CDR3 sequence is 14 residues long. The V gene's germline CDR1 is MNHNY and CDR2 SVGAGI (reference sequence). The CDR3 loop is CASSPAPRNYGYTF. DNA for the CDR3: TGTGCCAGCAGTCCCGCTCCCCGGAACTATGGCTACACCTTC.

The V and J genes are TRBV7-9 and TRBJ2-7; 12 bases fit TRBD2. The J segment lost 7 bases and the V segment lost 1 base, leaving 5 bases of the junction unmatched. The germline gives CDR1 SEHNR, CDR2 FQNEAQ (reference sequence). The CDR3 sequence is 15 residues long. The CDR3 DNA reads TGTGCCAGCAGCTTAGAAGCTAGCGGGGGGGATGAGCAGTACTTC. Translated: CASSLEASGGDEQYF. The complete variable domain, with remaining parts taken from reference TRBV7-9 and TRBJ2-7, reads DTGVSQNPRHKITKRGQNVTFRCDPISEHNRLYWYRQTLGQGPEFLTYFQNEAQLEKSRLLSDRFSAERPKGSFSTLEIQRTEQGDSAMYLCASSLEASGGDEQYFGPGTRLTVT.

As concerns this clone: One end of the junction does not line up with germline, which may come from a read error. The rearrangement links TRBV6-1 to TRBJ1-1; the D gene is possibly TRBD1 (5 bases). Germline CDR1 and CDR2: MNHNS and SASEGT. This CDR3 comprises 14 residues. The DNA for the CDR3 is TGTGCCAGCAGTGTCGCAGGGTCGAACGCTGAAGCTTTCTTT. Its translation is CASSVAGSNAEAFF.

J is TRBJ1-2 and V is TRBV6-5; no reliable D call. The V gene lost 2 bases and the J gene lost 5 bases, with 15 bases spanning the gap. CDR1 and CDR2 (germline): MNHEY, SVGAGI. The CDR3 sequence is 15 residues long. Here the CDR3 reads CASSYGPRDKYGYTF. The CDR3 region has the DNA TGTGCCAGCAGTTACGGTCCCCGTGACAAATATGGCTACACCTTC.

In nucleotides, the CDR3 is TGTGCCTGGGAGCTAGGCTCCTACAATGAGCAGTTCTTC. Translation gives CAWELGSYNEQFF. The genes are TRBV30 and TRBJ2-1; D is uncertain. Trimming took 5 bases from V and 0 from J, leaving 8 bases between them. In germline, CDR1 is GTSNPN, CDR2 SVGIG (reference sequence). The CDR3 totals 13 residues.

The chain joins TRBV27 to TRBJ2-2, with 7 nucleotides matching TRBD1. CDR1 is MNHEY, CDR2 SMNVEV, per germline (reference sequence). V shed 4 bases and J 4 bases; nucleotides not matched to a gene: 6. This CDR3 has 15 residues. The chain's CDR3 is CASSSAGGFTGELFF. For the CDR3, the DNA is TGTGCCAGCAGTTCTGCAGGGGGATTCACCGGGGAGCTGTTTTTT.

V usage is TRBV19 and J usage is TRBJ1-5, with no clear D. The V end was cut by 5 bases, the J end by 6 bases, with 17 bases between. This CDR3 has 15 residues. Looked up from germline, CDR1 is LNHDA and CDR2 is SQIVND (reference sequence). The CDR3 spells CASSLSVWEGQPQHF. In DNA form, the CDR3 reads TGTGCCAGTAGTCTCTCCGTATGGGAGGGTCAGCCCCAGCATTTT.

The chain uses TRBV11-2 and TRBJ2-7, with no clear D. The CDR3 contains 13 residues. V gave up 4 bases and J gave up 4 bases, with 11 bases separating them. The germline CDR1 and CDR2 sequences are SGHAT and FQNNGV. The CDR3 loop is CASSYSLAYEQYF. The DNA for the CDR3 is TGTGCCAGCAGCTACTCCCTCGCGTACGAGCAGTACTTC.

As to this clone: The CDR3 ends on some other residue instead of the conserved phenylalanine or tryptophan, so this is likely a read error. No DNA is shown, since the ends of the CDR3 on it are uncertain; the CDR3 is the one TCRdb lists. The chain employs TRBV28 and TRBJ2-7; the D call of TRBD1 is as the table states it, not checked on the DNA. Including both end residues, the CDR3 is 11 amino acids long. Germline V lookup: CDR1 MDHEN, CDR2 SYDVKM. CDR3: CASSSAADRTL.

The V call is TRBV29-1, the J call TRBJ2-2; 7 bases align to TRBD2. CDR1 SQVTM and CDR2 ANQGSEA come from the germline V gene. The trim removed 2 bases at V and 4 bases at J, leaving 7 bases unmatched. The CDR3 runs to 15 residues. CDR3 nucleotide sequence: TGCAGCGTTGAATCTCGCGGGAGTATCACCGGGGAGCTGTTTTTT. Protein: CSVESRGSITGELFF.

As concerns this clone: The junction departs from germline at one end; a sequencing error may be responsible. The chain couples TRBV4-1 to TRBJ1-1; possibly TRBD1 for D (5 bases). The CDR3 runs to 20 residues. CDR1 is MGHRA and CDR2 is YSYEKL in the germline V gene. CDR3 loop: CASSPGFLYNGARRNAEAFF. The CDR3 nucleotides read TGCGCCAGCAGCCCCGGTTTCCTATACAACGGGGCTAGAAGGAACGCTGAAGCTTTCTTT.